The clone carrying this T cell receptor (beta chain) was found many times. Its antigen is still unknown. The data belong to a study of T cell repertoires in cytomegalovirus infection. Study overall: Shared public TCR beta signatures pointed to both CMV infection and a matching HLA type.

This CDR3 region has 12 residues. CDR1 is LNHDA, CDR2 SQIVND, per germline (reference sequence). V lost 7 bases and J 3 bases, leaving 7 bases between the germline ends. Overall study results and limits: Pooled public TCR beta family frequency picked out CMV carriers with the relevant HLA. Ex vivo, HLA-C-restricted CMV-specific TCR beta clonotypes prevailed over the rest of the response.

TCRdb called the reads again in MiXCR, with one record for every CDR3 protein. Of fewer than 300,000 distinct CDR3 sequences in the sample, around 25% were seen once. The TCR comes from a human donor in good health (CMV status not recorded). Some clones in this sample may be carry-over from other donors' samples. This sequence joins TRBV19 and TRBJ2-1; D gene ambiguous. Specimen: PBMCs. In DNA, the CDR3 is TGTGCCAGTACCAGAGGCTACAATGAGCAGTTCTTC. This gives the protein CASTRGYNEQFF.